A selection of T cell receptor beta chains follows, all from one sample in a study of T cell repertoires in cytomegalovirus infection. TCRdb re-derived calls from the reads in MiXCR, one entry per CDR3 protein. The sample lists approximately 500,000 distinct CDR3 sequences, more than 30% occurring once. These receptors have no identified antigens. This specimen was cultured PBMCs, taken from culture after CMV antigen stimulation. The receptors originated from a human donor in good health (CMV status not recorded). Some clones in this sample may be carry-over from other donors' samples. Each CDR3 is given with its conserved first and last residue. Fields, in order: V gene, J gene, D gene, clone size, CDR3 protein, CDR3 DNA. D genes are given only for firm matches. Rows may omit the clone size; those that give it use once, few, many or a size class.

TRBV7-2	TRBJ1-6	TRBD1	many	CASSTRTGYLNSPLHF	TGTGCCAGCAGCACGAGGACAGGGTATTTGAATTCACCCCTCCACTTT
TRBV28	TRBJ1-1	TRBD1	few	CASRPWTGAGTEAFF	TGTGCCAGCAGACCATGGACAGGGGCGGGCACTGAAGCTTTCTTT
TRBV12-3/TRBV12-4	TRBJ1-1	TRBD1	few	CASRQDRDLNTEAFF	TGTGCCAGCAGACAAGACAGGGACCTGAACACTGAAGCTTTCTTT
TRBV12-5	TRBJ2-2	TRBD1	.	CASGLGQGPGELFF	TGTGCTAGTGGTTTGGGACAGGGTCCCGGGGAGCTGTTTTTT
TRBV19	TRBJ2-1	TRBD1	.	CASSAAGQGNNEQFF	TGTGCCAGTAGTGCAGCTGGACAGGGGAACAATGAGCAGTTCTTC
TRBV19	TRBJ1-2	TRBD1	.	CASTPGTGNNYGYTF	TGTGCCAGTACTCCCGGGACAGGGAATAACTATGGCTACACCTTC
TRBV7-2	TRBJ2-1	TRBD2	few	CASSSRGRGIGAHEQFF	TGTGCCAGCAGCTCCCGTGGGAGGGGTATTGGAGCTCATGAGCAGTTCTTC
TRBV15	TRBJ2-1	.	.	CATSRDLGDNEQFF	TGTGCCACCAGCAGAGATTTAGGGGACAATGAGCAGTTCTTC
TRBV25-1	TRBJ1-1	.	many	CASSELGVDAFF	TGTGCCAGCAGTGAACTAGGTGTCGACGCTTTCTTT
TRBV6-5	TRBJ1-2	TRBD1	.	CASSPRTGVRDGYTF	TGTGCCAGCAGCCCTCGGACAGGGGTTCGTGATGGCTACACCTTC
TRBV6-6	TRBJ2-5	.	.	CASGPSVQETQYF	TGTGCCAGCGGGCCTAGCGTCCAAGAGACCCAGTACTTC
TRBV4-1	TRBJ1-2	.	few	CASSLSPGTLFGYTF	TGCGCCAGCAGCCTGAGCCCGGGAACGCTATTTGGCTACACCTTC
TRBV10-2	TRBJ1-1	.	few	CASSEVSGLLMNTEAFF	TGCGCCAGCAGTGAGGTGTCAGGGCTCCTTATGAACACTGAAGCTTTCTTT
TRBV6-6	TRBJ2-2	TRBD2	.	CASSRRLAGAPLPGRELFF	TGTGCCAGCAGTCGACGACTAGCGGGAGCCCCACTTCCGGGGCGGGAGCTGTTTTTT
TRBV20-1	TRBJ2-5	TRBD2	.	CSASELAGGFGQETQYF	TGCAGTGCTAGTGAGCTAGCGGGAGGCTTCGGCCAAGAGACCCAGTACTTC
TRBV7-2	TRBJ2-7	TRBD2	many	CASSRSGTQYEQYF	TGTGCCAGCAGTCGTAGCGGGACTCAATACGAGCAGTACTTC
TRBV20-1	TRBJ1-3	.	few	CSARGPAPSSGNTIYF	TGCAGTGCTAGAGGTCCAGCTCCTTCCTCTGGAAACACCATATATTTT
TRBV6-1	TRBJ2-1	.	few	CASSSPQRTTYNEQFF	TGTGCCAGCAGTTCCCCTCAGCGGACTACCTACAATGAGCAGTTCTTC
TRBV7-2	TRBJ2-7	TRBD1	.	CASSRVPRQGNEQYF	TGTGCCAGCAGCCGAGTGCCGAGACAGGGGAACGAGCAGTACTTC
TRBV28	TRBJ1-2	.	.	CASSLAQTEYGYTF	TGTGCCAGCAGCCTGGCTCAGACGGAGTATGGCTACACCTTC
TRBV4-1	TRBJ1-2	TRBD1	few	CASSENHGTGMYYGYTF	TGCGCCAGCAGCGAGAACCACGGGACAGGGATGTACTATGGCTACACCTTC
TRBV11-2	TRBJ2-4	.	.	CASSLDLFPARTNIQYF	TGTGCCAGCAGCTTAGATTTGTTCCCCGCCCGAACAAACATTCAGTACTTC
TRBV7-2	TRBJ1-2	.	many	CASSLEVYGDNYGYTF	TGTGCCAGCAGCTTAGAAGTTTACGGGGATAACTATGGCTACACCTTC
TRBV28	TRBJ2-3	TRBD2	once	CASSAGTSLGTQYF	TGTGCCAGCAGTGCCGGGACTAGCCTGGGTACGCAGTATTTT
TRBV12-5	TRBJ2-3	TRBD1	.	CASATLTGLSTDTQYF	TGTGCTAGTGCCACTTTGACAGGGCTTAGCACAGATACGCAGTATTTT
TRBV4-1	TRBJ2-5	.	many	CASSPEWSPRETQYF	TGCGCCAGCAGCCCGGAATGGAGCCCTAGAGAGACCCAGTACTTC